Presented here are 29 T cell receptor beta chains from one specimen sequenced in a study of shared clonotypes between healthy human individuals. Using immunoSEQ multiplex PCR, the repertoire was profiled, and TCRdb retains in-frame clones only, with some absent. In the table there are some 500,000 clones, around 77% of which are singletons. Sequenced input: PBMCs. The receptors stem from a woman between 40 and 55 years old in good health. Some clones in this sample may be carry-over from other donors' samples.

Concerning this clone: A far larger clone lies a single base away; this is likely a read error. V is TRBV29-1 and J is TRBJ1-1; possibly TRBD1 for D (6 bases). Germline lookup yields CDR1 SQVTM and CDR2 ANQGSEA. V was pared by 6 bases and J by 4 bases, with 18 bases between. The CDR3 spans 14 residues. The CDR3 nucleotides read TGCAGCGTGGCTAGGGGGTCTGGCAGCACTGAAGCTTTCTTT. Its translation: CSVARGSGSTEAFF.

The chain joins TRBV6-1 to TRBJ2-2, with D unresolved. V was pared by 2 bases and J by 1 base, with 8 bases between. Germline assignment: CDR1 MNHNS and CDR2 SASEGT. CDR3 size: 15 residues. The CDR3 bases are TGTGCCAGCAGTGAATCGGTCGAGAACACCGGGGAGCTGTTTTTT. This sequence encodes CASSESVENTGELFF.

The gene calls are TRBV28 and TRBJ2-5; 13 nucleotides agree with TRBD2. Trimming took 3 bases from V and 2 from J; bases not matched to a gene: 12. The CDR3 is made up of 19 amino acids. Germline CDR1 is MDHEN and CDR2 is SYDVKM. CDR3 amino acids: CASSFSPGLAGALQETQYF. Written as DNA, the CDR3 is TGTGCCAGCAGTTTTTCCCCAGGACTAGCGGGAGCCCTGCAAGAGACCCAGTACTTC.

The chain joins TRBV28 to TRBJ2-3; TRBD1 is a possible D gene (5 bases). The J call may be in error: the DNA end matches TRBJ1-5 better. Germline-derived CDR1 and CDR2 are MDHEN and SYDVKM. The CDR3 spans 14 residues. The CDR3, as DNA: TGTGCCAGCAGTCCGGGACTAGCATTTGATACGCAGCATTTT. Encoded protein: CASSPGLAFDTQHF.

The chain uses TRBV28 and TRBJ1-4; TRBD1 might be the D (5 bases). The CDR3 is made up of 13 amino acids. Trimming shortened V by 8 bases and J by 7 bases, and 14 bases separated the two germline ends. Germline CDR1 and CDR2: MDHEN and SYDVKM. The DNA of the CDR3 is TGTGCCAGCGTAGAGGGGCAGACTGAAAAACTGTTTTTT. Translating it yields CASVEGQTEKLFF.

A word on this clone: A single base is all that separates this from a far larger clone, so a read error is likely. The same CDR3 can be traced to other DNA sequences in this sample. This chain's CDR3 is CATSRDEDEQYF. The CDR3 DNA sequence: TGTGCCACCAGCAGGGATGAGGACGAGCAGTACTTC. The chain carries TRBV15 and TRBJ2-5; D ambiguous. The DNA end lines up better with TRBJ2-7; the J call may be wrong. Looked up from germline, CDR1 is LNHNV and CDR2 is YYDKDF (reference sequence). CDR3 length: 12 amino acids.

The chain joins TRBV9 to TRBJ1-3; D gene uncertain. Germline CDR1 is SGDLS and CDR2 is YYNGEE. The length of the CDR3 is 12 residues. Trimming took off 3 bases at V and 8 bases at J, with 9 bases between the two ends. The CDR3 loop is CASSATWDTIYF. The CDR3, as DNA: TGTGCCAGCAGCGCTACCTGGGACACCATATATTTT.

The rearrangement uses TRBV19 and TRBJ1-1, with D maybe TRBD1 (5 bases). Germline values: CDR1 LNHDA, CDR2 SQIVND (reference sequence). V was trimmed by 4 bases and J by 4 bases, leaving 13 bases between them. The CDR3 sequence is 14 residues long. The CDR3 here is CASSNWDRPTEAFF. The CDR3 coding sequence is TGTGCCAGTAGTAATTGGGACCGCCCCACTGAAGCTTTCTTT.

CDR3 coding DNA: TGTGCCATCCCCGGGACAGGGGATGACCAGCCCCAGCATTTT. Translation: CAIPGTGDDQPQHF. This chain uses TRBV10-3 with TRBJ1-5; 10 nucleotides agree with TRBD1. Germline V gene sequence: CDR1 ENHRY, CDR2 SYGVKD. CDR3 length: 14 residues. With 8 bases clipped from V and 7 bases from J, the junction kept 8 bases outside the gene matches.

J is TRBJ2-7 and V is TRBV5-1, with 13 bases fitting TRBD2. The trim removed 4 bases at V and 6 bases at J, leaving 10 bases unmatched. From germline, CDR1 is SGHRS and CDR2 YFSETQ. This CDR3 comprises 16 residues. Here the CDR3 DNA reads TGCGCCAGCAGCCCCTCGGGACTAGCGGGGTCCGGCGAGCAGTACTTC. Residues: CASSPSGLAGSGEQYF.

In regard to this clone: The sample has other DNA sequences that encode this CDR3 too. The chain employs TRBV27 and TRBJ2-1; TRBD2 agrees at 15 bases. This CDR3 has 15 amino acids. Germline V gives CDR1 MNHEY, CDR2 SMNVEV (reference sequence). V was pared by 4 bases and J by 7 bases, with 2 bases of the junction left unmatched. Written as DNA, the CDR3 is TGTGCCAGCAGTTCCGGGACTAGCGGGAGGAATGAGCAGTTCTTC. Translated, it gives CASSSGTSGRNEQFF.

The chain joins TRBV7-2 to TRBJ1-1; a weak D match, TRBD1 (6 bases). The CDR3 extends over 13 amino acids. V was trimmed by 4 bases and J by 3 bases, leaving 9 bases between them. Germline loops: CDR1 SGHTA, CDR2 FQGNSA. The CDR3 spells CASSYNRDTEAFF. The CDR3 bases are TGTGCCAGCAGCTATAACAGGGACACTGAAGCTTTCTTT.

This clone was observed a handful of times. This sequence joins TRBV7-3 and TRBJ1-2, with D hard to call. The CDR3 is 11 residues long. Germline assignment: CDR1 SGHTA and CDR2 FQGTGA. Deletions cut 8 bases from V and 7 bases from J, with 11 bases between. The CDR3 is CASGELGGYTF. CDR3 DNA sequence: TGTGCCAGCGGCGAACTTGGTGGCTACACCTTC. The full variable domain, with the rest looked up from reference TRBV7-3 and TRBJ1-2, is GAGVSQTPSNKVTEKGKYVELRCDPISGHTALYWYRQSLGQGPEFLIYFQGTGAADDSGLPNDRFFAVRPEGSVSTLKIQRTERGDSAVYLCASGELGGYTFGSGTRLTVV.

The V gene is TRBV28, the J gene TRBJ2-3, with 10 nucleotides matching TRBD2. The CDR3 consists of 14 residues. The ends lost 6 bases at V and 4 bases at J; junction bases unmatched: 4. The germline gives CDR1 MDHEN, CDR2 SYDVKM. The CDR3 nucleotides read TGTGCCAGCAGGGCTAGCGGGAGACCAGATACGCAGTATTTT. It specifies CASRASGRPDTQYF.

This clone was counted between two and nine times. V usage is TRBV4-2 and J usage is TRBJ1-5; 8 bases map to TRBD1. Losses at the gene ends were 4 bases for V and 2 bases for J; bases not matched to a gene: 7. Per germline, CDR1 LGHNA and CDR2 YNFKEQ. This CDR3 region has 16 residues. CDR3 DNA sequence: TGTGCCAGCAGCCCCAGTTTGGACAGGGGCAATCAGCCCCAGCATTTT. It specifies CASSPSLDRGNQPQHF.

The chain joins TRBV27 to TRBJ2-7; D not certain. Germline V CDR1 and CDR2: MNHEY, SMNVEV (reference sequence). The CDR3 is 18 amino acids. The ends were cut back, 2 bases at V and 3 bases at J, with 23 bases in the middle. CDR3 nucleotides: TGTGCCAGCAGTTTAATAGCCTTTGATTCTGGCGGAATCTACGAGCAGTACTTC. It codes for CASSLIAFDSGGIYEQYF.

This clone was detected once. J is TRBJ2-5 and V is TRBV9; 7 nucleotides agree with TRBD2. Germline CDR1 reads SGDLS; CDR2 reads YYNGEE. J was trimmed by 2 bases and V by 0 bases; bases with no gene match: 4. This CDR3 has 15 amino acids. The CDR3 here is CASSVAGGDQETQYF. The DNA of the CDR3 is TGTGCCAGCAGCGTAGCGGGAGGAGATCAAGAGACCCAGTACTTC.

CDR3 amino acids: CASSPRHGDSYEQYF. The DNA for the CDR3 is TGCGCCAGCAGTCCTAGACACGGTGACAGCTACGAGCAGTACTTC. This sequence joins TRBV5-1 and TRBJ2-7; D might be TRBD1 (5 bases). V was pared by 5 bases and J by 3 bases, with 18 bases between. The CDR3 is made up of 15 amino acids. The germline CDR1 and CDR2 sequences are SGHRS and YFSETQ. Complete variable domain (other parts from reference TRBV5-1 and TRBJ2-7): KAGVTQTPRYLIKTRGQQVTLSCSPISGHRSVSWYQQTPGQGLQFLFEYFSETQRNKGNFPGRFSGRQFSNSRSEMNVSTLELGDSALYLCASSPRHGDSYEQYFGPGTRLTVT.

The rearrangement uses TRBV27 and TRBJ2-1, with D perhaps matching TRBD2 (6 bases). Trimming stripped 5 bases from V and 6 bases from J, with 8 bases between. There are 12 residues in the CDR3. CDR1 and CDR2 (germline): MNHEY, SMNVEV (reference sequence). The CDR3 is CASSISGNEQFF. CDR3 nucleotides: TGTGCCAGCAGTATTAGCGGCAATGAGCAGTTCTTC.

This chain uses TRBV20-1 with TRBJ1-2; tentatively, D is TRBD1 (5 bases). The CDR3 totals 10 residues. Germline loops: CDR1 DFQATT, CDR2 SNEGSKA (reference sequence). Trimming left V 4 bases short and J 5 bases short, with 5 bases between. CDR3 sequence reads: CSATGYGYTF. CDR3 in DNA: TGCAGTGCTACAGGGTATGGCTACACCTTC.

This chain connects TRBV19 to TRBJ2-3, with D possibly matching TRBD2 (6 bases). Germline V CDR1 and CDR2: LNHDA, SQIVND (reference sequence). The CDR3 loop spans 14 amino acids. V lost 6 bases and J lost 7, with 17 bases in between. This CDR3 reads CASSPGTGSNTQYF. CDR3 sequence (DNA): TGTGCCAGTAGCCCCGGGACTGGGTCCAATACGCAGTATTTT.

On this clone itself: A far larger clone is only one base removed, so a read error is likely. The chain links TRBV11-2 to TRBJ2-5; 7 nucleotides match TRBD1. This CDR3 comprises 13 residues. CDR1 and CDR2 from the germline V gene are SGHAT and FQNNGV. The CDR3 sequence is CASSTTGAETHYF. CDR3 DNA sequence: TGTGCCAGCAGCACCACAGGGGCAGAGACCCATTACTTC.

The V gene is TRBV28, the J gene TRBJ1-4; D perhaps matches TRBD1 (5 bases). The CDR3 spans 19 residues. V dropped 4 bases and J dropped 4 bases, with 25 bases sitting between them. Germline values: CDR1 MDHEN, CDR2 SYDVKM. The CDR3 region is CASSYGGAQGQGGNEKLFF. DNA of the CDR3: TGTGCCAGCAGTTACGGTGGTGCGCAGGGTCAGGGTGGTAATGAAAAACTGTTTTTT.

This chain joins TRBV10-2 and TRBJ2-1; the match to TRBD1 covers 10 bases. The CDR3 extends over 13 amino acids. Trimming cost V 6 bases and J 5 bases; bases outside gene matches: 1. The germline CDR1 and CDR2 sequences are WSHSY and SAAADI. The CDR3 here is CASRGTGDNEQFF. The DNA of the CDR3 is TGCGCCAGCAGAGGGACAGGGGACAATGAGCAGTTCTTC.

As for this clone: A far larger clone is off by one base, so a read error is likely. Other DNA sequences in this sample translate to the same CDR3. The gene calls are TRBV18 and TRBJ2-7; D remains ambiguous. This CDR3 comprises 13 residues. Germline V gene lookup returns CDR1 KGHSH and CDR2 LQKENI. CDR3 DNA sequence: TGCGCCAGCTCACCAGACCTCTCCTACGAGCAGTACTTC. Amino acid sequence: CASSPDLSYEQYF.

The chain recombines TRBV19 with TRBJ2-7, with 9 bases matching TRBD2. CDR1 is LNHDA and CDR2 is SQIVND in the germline V gene (reference sequence). V gave up 3 bases and J gave up 4 bases; unmatched junction bases: 4. This CDR3 region has 14 residues. For the CDR3, the DNA is TGTGCCAGTAGTATTTCCCTAGCGGGATACGAGCAGTACTTC. Protein product: CASSISLAGYEQYF.

Turning to this clone: This likely reflects a read error, since a far larger clone is one base away. The chain employs TRBV5-4 and TRBJ2-1; the match to TRBD2 covers 9 bases. This CDR3 region has 14 residues. CDR1 and CDR2 (germline): SGHNT, YYREEE (reference sequence). CDR3 bases: TGTGCCAGCAGCTTTAGCGGGAGATACAATGGGCAGTTCTTC. This gives the protein CASSFSGRYNGQFF. Full variable domain (missing parts from reference TRBV5-4 and TRBJ2-1): ETGVTQSPTHLIKTRGQQVTLRCSSQSGHNTVSWYQQALGQGPQFIFQYYREEENGRGNFPPRFSGLQFPNYSSELNVNALELDDSALYLCASSFSGRYNGQFFGPGTRLTVL.

With respect to this clone: A far larger clone is only one base removed, so a read error is likely. The same CDR3 can be traced to other DNA sequences in this sample. J is TRBJ2-7 and V is TRBV9, with unresolved D. The CDR3 has 14 residues. Germline lookup yields CDR1 SGDLS and CDR2 YYNGEE. The germline V and J ends were trimmed by 3 bases and 0 bases, with 10 bases remaining between them. This CDR3 reads CASSAASASYEQYF. As DNA, the CDR3 is TGTGCCAGCAGCGCCGCCAGCGCCTCCTACGAGCAGTACTTC.

About this clone itself: Since a far larger clone is one base different, this is likely a read error. Other DNA sequences of this sample code for an identical CDR3. The rearrangement joins TRBV2 to TRBJ2-7, with D perhaps matching TRBD2 (6 bases). This CDR3 is 14 amino acids long. CDR1 and CDR2 (germline): SNHLY, FYNNEI. As DNA, the CDR3 is TGTGCCAGCAAGTTCCGGGACTTGTCCTACGAGCAGTACTTT. It translates to CASKFRDLSYEQYF.